This T cell receptor beta chain emerged from a study of Graves' ophthalmopathy and Graves' hyperthyroidism. The study amplified TCR beta CDR3 regions using RNA transcripts. An opening RT-PCR round employed HTBI primers and preceded a second-round multiplex PCR. TCRdb analysed the multiplex PCR reads with MiXCR anew, one entry per CDR3 protein. This table holds about 390,000 distinct CDR3 sequences, 15% to 20% found once. The V and J ends lost 7 bases and 1 base respectively, with 10 bases between them. The CDR3 is made up of 13 amino acids. If patients had other autoimmune diseases, uncontrolled infections, pregnancy or lactation, they were excluded. This clonotype was counted only a few times.

The source is an adult woman with stable Graves' hyperthyroidism. The chain combines TRBV12-3 or TRBV12-4 with TRBJ1-1; D remains unclear. The sample taken for sequencing was peripheral blood. The CDR3 spells CASKTETNTEAFF. DNA of the CDR3: TGTGCCAGCAAGACGGAGACGAACACTGAAGCTTTCTTT.